This T cell receptor (beta chain) was captured in a study of CD8+ T cells in alopecia areata. Study details: Percentage of affected scalp area was the basis on which treated patients' severity was scored. Study-level findings and limits: Uncertainty remains about how baseline CD8+ expansion links to response, with one nonresponder.

Noted treatment: oral pan-JAK inhibitor, 5-10 mg twice daily. The authors sorted CD4+ and CD8+ T cells from PBMCs. It was cDNA, reverse transcribed from extracted RNA, that served as the sequencing template. This table comes from immunoSEQ multiplex PCR, and its TCRdb copy is limited to in-frame clones, with some not included. The sample records approximately 180,000 clones, about 53% being singletons. CDR1 and CDR2 (germline): GTSNPN, SVGIG (reference sequence). After removal of 0 bases from V and 5 bases from J, the junction contained 9 bases not matched to a gene. This CDR3 has 15 amino acids. Notes on this clone: Its target is unknown.

The clonotype comes from a human donor with alopecia areata. The material was CD8+ T cells sorted from blood, obtained at week 24, from a patient treated with tofacitinib. The chain is built from TRBV30 and TRBJ2-5; TRBD2 matches 7 bases. CDR3 nucleotide sequence: TGTGCCTGGAGTGTACGACGGCGGCGGGGGGAGACCCAGTACTTC. Residues: CAWSVRRRRGETQYF.